This paragraph reports one TCR beta chain. Its antigen is undetermined. Profiled with immunoSEQ multiplex PCR; TCRdb holds only in-frame clones, not every one. The table records nearly 35,000 clones, around nine tenths of them present only once. This CDR3 comprises 17 residues. Germline lookup yields CDR1 SGHTA and CDR2 FQGTGA. V lost 4 bases to trimming and J lost 4 bases; unmatched junction nucleotides: 13. This entry comes from a study of T cells in localized non-small cell lung cancer. Study results and caveats: Adjacent lung tissue had a median approximately 61 of the top 100 clones found in the tumor.

This specimen was peripheral blood, taken before any cancer treatment. The chain joins TRBV7-3 to TRBJ2-1; the match to TRBD2 covers 7 bases. This TCR was recovered from a woman aged 40-70 years with stage I lung adenocarcinoma. The CDR3 DNA is TGTGCCAGCAGCTCGGCGGGGGATCGCCTCTCTTACAATGAGCAGTTCTTC. This encodes CASSSAGDRLSYNEQFF.